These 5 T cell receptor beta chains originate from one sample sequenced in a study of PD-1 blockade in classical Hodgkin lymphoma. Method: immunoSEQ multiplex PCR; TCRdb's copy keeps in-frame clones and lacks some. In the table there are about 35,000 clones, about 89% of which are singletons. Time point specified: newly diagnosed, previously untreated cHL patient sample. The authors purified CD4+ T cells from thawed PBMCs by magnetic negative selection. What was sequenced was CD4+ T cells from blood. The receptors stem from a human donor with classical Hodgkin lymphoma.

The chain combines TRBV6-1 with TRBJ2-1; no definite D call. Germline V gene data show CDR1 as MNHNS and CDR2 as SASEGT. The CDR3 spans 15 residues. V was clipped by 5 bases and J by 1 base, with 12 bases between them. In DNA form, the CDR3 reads TGTGCCAGCAGTCCCAGAGAAGGTTCCTACAATGAGCAGTTCTTC. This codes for CASSPREGSYNEQFF.

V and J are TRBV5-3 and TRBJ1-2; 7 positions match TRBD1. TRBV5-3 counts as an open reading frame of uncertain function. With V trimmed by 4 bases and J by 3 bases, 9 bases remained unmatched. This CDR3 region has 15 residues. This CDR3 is CARSPTDREDYGYTF. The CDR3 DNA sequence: TGTGCCAGAAGCCCAACCGACAGGGAGGACTATGGCTACACCTTC.

The CDR3 here is CASSYRGSTGELFF. The CDR3 DNA reads TGTGCCAGCAGCTACAGGGGTTCCACCGGGGAGCTGTTTTTT. The V gene is TRBV7-3, the J gene TRBJ2-2; 7 nucleotides match TRBD1. The germline V gene has CDR1 SGHTA and CDR2 FQGTGA. Germline trimming cut 4 bases from V and 4 bases from J; bases unmatched to any gene: 3. This CDR3 region has 14 residues.

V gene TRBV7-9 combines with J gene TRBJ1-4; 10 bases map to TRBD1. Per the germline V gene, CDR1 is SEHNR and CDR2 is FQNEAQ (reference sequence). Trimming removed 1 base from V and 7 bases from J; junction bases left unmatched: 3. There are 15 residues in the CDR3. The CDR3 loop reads CASSLGGQGGEKLFF. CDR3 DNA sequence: TGTGCCAGCAGCTTAGGAGGACAGGGGGGTGAAAAACTGTTTTTT. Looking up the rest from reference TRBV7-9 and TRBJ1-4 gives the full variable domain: DTGVSQNPRHKITKRGQNVTFRCDPISEHNRLYWYRQTLGQGPEFLTYFQNEAQLEKSRLLSDRFSAERPKGSFSTLEIQRTEQGDSAMYLCASSLGGQGGEKLFFGSGTQLSVL.

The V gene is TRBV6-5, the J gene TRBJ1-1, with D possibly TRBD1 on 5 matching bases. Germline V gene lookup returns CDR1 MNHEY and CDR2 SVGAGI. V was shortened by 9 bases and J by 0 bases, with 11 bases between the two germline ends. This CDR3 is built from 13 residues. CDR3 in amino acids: CASGGAMNTEAFF. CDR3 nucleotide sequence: TGTGCCAGTGGAGGGGCCATGAACACTGAAGCTTTCTTT.